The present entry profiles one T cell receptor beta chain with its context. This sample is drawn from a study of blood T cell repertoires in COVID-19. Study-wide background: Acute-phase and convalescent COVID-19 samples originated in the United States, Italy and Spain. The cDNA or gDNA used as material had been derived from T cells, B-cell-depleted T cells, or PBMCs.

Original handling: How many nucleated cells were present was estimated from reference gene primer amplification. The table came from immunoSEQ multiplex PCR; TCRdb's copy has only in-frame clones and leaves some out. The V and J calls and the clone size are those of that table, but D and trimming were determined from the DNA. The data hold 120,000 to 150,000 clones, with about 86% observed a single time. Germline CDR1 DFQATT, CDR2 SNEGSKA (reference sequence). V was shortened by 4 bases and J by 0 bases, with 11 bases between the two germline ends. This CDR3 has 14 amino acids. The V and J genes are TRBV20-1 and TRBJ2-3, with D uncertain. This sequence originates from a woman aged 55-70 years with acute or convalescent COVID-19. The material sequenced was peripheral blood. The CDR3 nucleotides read TGCAGTGCTACTGAACTTATGAGCACAGATACGCAGTATTTT. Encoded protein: CSATELMSTDTQYF.